Presented here are 27 T cell receptor beta chains from one specimen sequenced in a study of blood T cell repertoires in COVID-19. TCRdb's table, derived via immunoSEQ multiplex PCR, lists solely in-frame clones and lacks some. The sample contains fewer than 250,000 clones, 70% to 90% of which appear only once. The material sequenced was peripheral blood. The receptors originated from a man in his thirties or forties with acute or convalescent COVID-19.

V gene TRBV5-1 combines with J gene TRBJ2-7; 10 bases fit TRBD1. Germline V gene lookup returns CDR1 SGHRS and CDR2 YFSETQ. V was pared by 4 bases and J by 6 bases, with 10 bases of the junction left unmatched. The length of the CDR3 is 15 residues. The CDR3 nucleotides are TGCGCCAGCAGCCAATACTCCGGACAGGGGGTCGAGCAGTACTTC. Protein product: CASSQYSGQGVEQYF.

The rearrangement links TRBV2 to TRBJ2-2, with TRBD1 as a possible D gene (6 bases). The CDR3 is 15 residues long. Between the trimmed V and J ends, which lost 4 bases and 2 bases, there was a span of 11 bases. Germline V CDR1 and CDR2: SNHLY, FYNNEI. In nucleotides, the CDR3 is TGTGCCAGCAGTGGAGGGGGTGGCAACACCGGGGAGCTGTTTTTT. It translates to CASSGGGGNTGELFF. Drawing the rest from reference TRBV2 and TRBJ2-2, the complete variable domain is EPEVTQTPSHQVTQMGQEVILRCVPISNHLYFYWYRQILGQKVEFLVSFYNNEISEKSEIFDDQFSVERPDGSNFTLKIRSTKLEDSAMYFCASSGGGGNTGELFFGEGSRLTVL.

This clone was picked up one time. The J gene is TRBJ1-5, the V gene TRBV6-6; TRBD1 agrees at 7 bases. CDR1 MNHNY and CDR2 SVGAGI come from the germline V gene (reference sequence). Unmatched junction bases numbered 20, after V lost 5 bases and J lost 7 bases. The length of the CDR3 is 18 residues. The CDR3: CASSPGILATGLLQPQHF. The CDR3 region has the DNA TGTGCCAGCAGTCCTGGGATTTTGGCGACAGGGCTATTGCAGCCCCAGCATTTT.

V is TRBV5-1 and J is TRBJ2-2; D is unresolved. Germline V gene lookup returns CDR1 SGHRS and CDR2 YFSETQ. With 0 bases removed from V and 0 bases from J, the gap between germline ends came to 12 bases. This CDR3 has 17 amino acids. For the CDR3, the DNA is TGCGCCAGCAGCTTGGGGGCCGTCACCTCGAACACCGGGGAGCTGTTTTTT. Its translation: CASSLGAVTSNTGELFF.

The chain has TRBV7-9 and TRBJ1-4; D may be TRBD1 (6 bases). Trimming cost V 6 bases and J 7 bases, with 15 bases left between them. The CDR3 is 14 residues long. Per germline, CDR1 SEHNR and CDR2 FQNEAQ (reference sequence). CDR3 sequence: CASRESGAGEKLFF. DNA for the CDR3: TGTGCCAGCAGAGAATCAGGGGCGGGTGAAAAACTGTTTTTT.

V is TRBV19 and J is TRBJ1-4; 11 bases agree with TRBD1. There are 14 residues in the CDR3. Germline loops: CDR1 LNHDA, CDR2 SQIVND (reference sequence). The J segment lost 8 bases and the V segment lost 3 bases, leaving 2 bases of the junction unmatched. The CDR3 DNA follows: TGTGCCAGTAGTATTGGACAGGGGGCGGAAAAACTGTTTTTT. This codes for CASSIGQGAEKLFF. Full variable domain (rest looked up from reference TRBV19 and TRBJ1-4): DGGITQSPKYLFRKEGQNVTLSCEQNLNHDAMYWYRQDPGQGLRLIYYSQIVNDFQKGDIAEGYSVSREKKESFPLTVTSAQKNPTAFYLCASSIGQGAEKLFFGSGTQLSVL.

This chain connects TRBV7-9 to TRBJ2-1; tentative D call: TRBD1 (6 bases). Germline CDR1 is SEHNR and CDR2 is FQNEAQ (reference sequence). The CDR3 extends over 14 amino acids. The V gene lost 3 bases and the J gene lost 4 bases, with 10 bases spanning the gap. The CDR3 nucleotides read TGTGCCAGCAGCTTGGACAGTCTATACAATGAGCAGTTCTTC. This codes for CASSLDSLYNEQFF.

The CDR3 loop reads CASGAGTLSTDTQYF. For the CDR3, the DNA is TGTGCTAGTGGTGCCGGGACTCTAAGCACAGATACGCAGTATTTT. The chain joins TRBV12-5 to TRBJ2-3; D may be TRBD2 (6 bases). Deletions cut 5 bases from V and 0 bases from J, with 12 bases between. The CDR3 has 15 amino acids. CDR1 is LGHNT and CDR2 is FRNRAP in the germline V gene.

The chain has TRBV2 and TRBJ1-6; 8 positions match TRBD1. V shed 5 bases and J 8 bases; nucleotides not matched to a gene: 8. The CDR3 spans 15 residues. CDR1 and CDR2 (germline): SNHLY, FYNNEI. CDR3 sequence: CASSSGGGGHSPLHF. CDR3 sequence (DNA): TGTGCCAGCAGTTCAGGGGGCGGCGGGCATTCACCCCTCCACTTT.

The chain couples TRBV6-5 to TRBJ1-5; weak D call: TRBD1 (6 bases). The CDR3 runs to 14 residues. Germline V gives CDR1 MNHEY, CDR2 SVGAGI. With 6 bases removed from V and 6 bases from J, the gap between germline ends came to 15 bases. The chain's CDR3 is CASRATGMGQPQHF. The CDR3 DNA sequence: TGTGCCAGCAGAGCCACAGGGATGGGTCAGCCCCAGCATTTT.

The chain joins TRBV4-2 to TRBJ2-4, with 10 positions matching TRBD1. This CDR3 comprises 15 residues. V was pared by 1 base and J by 8 bases, with 5 bases of the junction left unmatched. The germline gives CDR1 LGHNA, CDR2 YNFKEQ. The CDR3 spells CASSQAHGTGDIQYF. The CDR3 bases are TGTGCCAGCAGCCAAGCCCACGGGACAGGGGACATTCAGTACTTC.

The rearrangement links TRBV7-8 to TRBJ1-2; a weak D match, TRBD1 (6 bases). Germline V gene lookup returns CDR1 SGHVS and CDR2 FQNEAQ. With 5 bases removed from V and 8 bases from J, the gap between germline ends came to 18 bases. The CDR3 has 14 amino acids. The CDR3 is CASSPGKTGSGYTF. The CDR3 DNA reads as TGTGCCAGCAGCCCGGGCAAAACAGGGAGCGGCTACACCTTC.

Written as DNA, the CDR3 is TGTGCCAGCAGCTTTTGGGGGACAGCCGCCCAGCCCCAGCATTTT. Translating it yields CASSFWGTAAQPQHF. The chain has TRBV5-4 and TRBJ1-5, with 7 bases aligning to TRBD1. Germline assignment: CDR1 SGHNT and CDR2 YYREEE (reference sequence). V trimming: 2 bases; J trimming: 7 bases; junction bases outside the gene matches: 9. CDR3 length: 15 amino acids.

V usage is TRBV29-1 and J usage is TRBJ1-1, with 11 bases lining up with TRBD1. V lost 5 bases to trimming and J lost 6 bases; unmatched junction nucleotides: 11. Looked up from germline, CDR1 is SQVTM and CDR2 is ANQGSEA. The CDR3 is 15 amino acids. The CDR3 DNA follows: TGCAGCGTTATTGGAGGGACAGGGGGATTGGCTGAAGCTTTCTTT. Protein sequence: CSVIGGTGGLAEAFF.

This clone showed up just once. The CDR3 region has the DNA TGCGCCAGCGCGACTCTCTCCGGGGCCAACGTCCTGACTTTC. Amino acids: CASATLSGANVLTF. The chain combines TRBV23-1 with TRBJ2-6; D remains ambiguous. TRBV23-1 is given ORF status, its function remaining uncertain. The CDR3 sequence is 14 residues long. V lost 8 bases, J lost 4 bases, and 12 bases lay in between.

V gene TRBV19 combines with J gene TRBJ2-3; perhaps TRBD2 as D (6 bases). V was shortened by 3 bases and J by 4 bases, with 17 bases between the two germline ends. CDR1 LNHDA and CDR2 SQIVND come from the germline V gene (reference sequence). The CDR3 is 16 amino acids. The CDR3 sequence: CASSIGFTSWADTQYF. The CDR3 DNA is TGTGCCAGTAGTATCGGTTTTACTAGCTGGGCAGATACGCAGTATTTT.

As regards this clone: Other DNA sequences in the sample encode the same CDR3. V gene TRBV7-2 combines with J gene TRBJ1-6; the match to TRBD1 covers 7 bases. The CDR3 is 15 residues long. Germline CDR1 SGHTA, CDR2 FQGNSA. V lost 0 bases to trimming and J lost 7 bases; unmatched junction nucleotides: 3. CDR3 sequence reads: CASSLAQGVNSPLHF. CDR3 sequence (DNA): TGTGCCAGCAGCTTAGCGCAGGGGGTCAATTCACCCCTCCACTTT.

The chain has TRBV11-1 and TRBJ2-2, with 9 bases fitting TRBD1. Germline V gives CDR1 SGHAT, CDR2 FQDESV (reference sequence). The CDR3 spans 14 residues. Trimming cost V 8 bases and J 6 bases; bases outside gene matches: 7. CDR3 nucleotides: TGTGCCAGCGTCCGGGGACAGGGCTCCGGGGAGCTGTTTTTT. Translating gives CASVRGQGSGELFF.

This chain links TRBV19 with TRBJ1-2; TRBD1 might be the D (5 bases). This CDR3 has 12 residues. The V gene's germline CDR1 is LNHDA and CDR2 SQIVND (reference sequence). V gave up 8 bases and J gave up 8 bases, with 15 bases separating them. Here the CDR3 reads CASHRTEEGYTF. The CDR3 coding sequence is TGTGCCAGTCACAGGACGGAAGAGGGCTACACCTTC.

The CDR3 loop reads CASSLAGGSHTQYF. In nucleotides, the CDR3 is TGTGCCAGCAGTCTAGCGGGGGGTTCCCATACGCAGTATTTT. The chain joins TRBV28 to TRBJ2-3; 11 nucleotides agree with TRBD2. The CDR3 runs to 14 residues. J lost 7 bases, V lost 5 bases, and 5 bases had no gene match. Per the germline V gene, CDR1 is MDHEN and CDR2 is SYDVKM.

This chain connects TRBV7-8 to TRBJ2-1, with TRBD2 matching over 11 bases. The CDR3 contains 16 residues. V lost 2 bases, J lost 3 bases, and 3 bases stayed unmatched. The germline V gene encodes CDR1 SGHVS and CDR2 FQNEAQ. CDR3 DNA: TGTGCCAGCAGCTTATTGACTAGCGGGATCTACAATGAGCAGTTCTTC. It codes for CASSLLTSGIYNEQFF. Looking up the rest from reference TRBV7-8 and TRBJ2-1 gives the full variable domain: GAGVSQSPRYKVAKRGQDVALRCDPISGHVSLFWYQQALGQGPEFLTYFQNEAQLDKSGLPSDRFFAERPEGSVSTLKIQRTQQEDSAVYLCASSLLTSGIYNEQFFGPGTRLTVL.

The chain joins TRBV28 to TRBJ2-5, with 14 nucleotides matching TRBD2. After removal of 7 bases from V and 5 bases from J, the junction contained 6 bases not matched to a gene. CDR1 is MDHEN, CDR2 SYDVKM, per germline. There are 15 residues in the CDR3. CDR3 region: CASNRLAGGWETQYF. CDR3 coding DNA: TGTGCCAGCAATAGACTAGCGGGAGGGTGGGAGACCCAGTACTTC.

The gene calls are TRBV28 and TRBJ2-2; 8 bases match TRBD2. This CDR3 has 15 residues. The junction had 0 bases not matched to a gene; V was cut back by 1 base and J by 2 bases. The V gene's germline CDR1 is MDHEN and CDR2 SYDVKM. The CDR3: CASSLLAGNTGELFF. DNA for the CDR3: TGTGCCAGCAGTTTATTAGCGGGAAACACCGGGGAGCTGTTTTTT.

The J gene is TRBJ1-6, the V gene TRBV28, with D possibly TRBD1 on 5 matching bases. Between the trimmed V and J ends, which lost 8 bases and 8 bases, there was a span of 16 bases. This CDR3 contains 14 residues. CDR1 MDHEN and CDR2 SYDVKM come from the germline V gene. The CDR3 DNA reads TGTGCCAGCGTACAGGTACCCCTAGATTCACCCCTCCACTTT. Its protein product is CASVQVPLDSPLHF.

This chain joins TRBV27 and TRBJ2-3; 13 nucleotides agree with TRBD2. The germline gives CDR1 MNHEY, CDR2 SMNVEV (reference sequence). After removal of 5 bases from V and 3 bases from J, the junction contained 8 bases not matched to a gene. The CDR3 loop spans 17 amino acids. CDR3 sequence (DNA): TGTGCCAGCAGTGATATTTTGGGACTAGCGGGGACAGATACGCAGTATTTT. It codes for CASSDILGLAGTDTQYF.

The count of this clone is one. The rearrangement joins TRBV5-8 to TRBJ2-5, with 8 nucleotides matching TRBD2. The CDR3 length is 15 residues. Germline assignment: CDR1 SGHTS and CDR2 YDEGEE. Unmatched junction bases numbered 6, after V lost 0 bases and J lost 5 bases. CDR3: CASSLAREGPETQYF. CDR3 bases: TGTGCCAGCAGCTTGGCTCGGGAGGGCCCGGAGACCCAGTACTTC.

The rearrangement links TRBV30 to TRBJ2-1; 8 positions agree with TRBD2. This CDR3 has 14 residues. The ends lost 5 bases at V and 4 bases at J; junction bases unmatched: 7. CDR1 GTSNPN and CDR2 SVGIG come from the germline V gene (reference sequence). The CDR3 reads CAWYPAGVYNEQFF. The CDR3 DNA reads TGTGCCTGGTATCCAGCGGGAGTGTACAATGAGCAGTTCTTC.